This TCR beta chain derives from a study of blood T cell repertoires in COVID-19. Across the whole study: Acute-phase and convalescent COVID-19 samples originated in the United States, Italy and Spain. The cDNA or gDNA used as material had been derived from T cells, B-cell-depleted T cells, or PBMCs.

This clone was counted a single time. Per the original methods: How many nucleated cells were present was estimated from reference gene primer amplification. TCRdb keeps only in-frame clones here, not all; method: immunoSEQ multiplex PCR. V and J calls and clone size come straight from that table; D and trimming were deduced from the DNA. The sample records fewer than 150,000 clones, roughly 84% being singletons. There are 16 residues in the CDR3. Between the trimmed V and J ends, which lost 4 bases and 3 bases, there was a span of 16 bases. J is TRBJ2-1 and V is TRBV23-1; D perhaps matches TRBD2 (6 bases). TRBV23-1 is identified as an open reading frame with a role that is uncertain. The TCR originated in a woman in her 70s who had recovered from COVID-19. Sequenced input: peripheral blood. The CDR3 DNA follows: TGCGCCAGCAGTCCCGTCGCGGGGTTTTACTACAATGAGCAGTTCTTC. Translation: CASSPVAGFYYNEQFF.